This T cell receptor beta chain was observed in a study of blood T cells in healthy people across ages. Study-wide results and limits: Age advanced and TCR beta diversity per million T cells fell, roughly linearly.

This CDR3 region has 15 residues. Germline V gene lookup returns CDR1 SGHNT and CDR2 YENEEA. Using a J-beta primer mix together with a sample-barcoded 5' primer, a second PCR was run for roughly 7 to 12 cycles. TCRdb re-analysed the 5' RACE reads in MiXCR, keeping a single row per CDR3 protein. Of roughly 1,500,000 distinct CDR3 sequences detected, about 43% appear once; the ten largest clones hold 7.9%. To note about this clonotype: As yet, its antigen is unknown.

Each donor was a healthy Caucasian individual from Russia, aged about 6 to 90. The sequenced sample was blood. The chain combines TRBV11-3 with TRBJ2-5; 8 bases fit TRBD1. The DNA matches TRBJ2-7 better at its end, which makes the J call doubtful. The sequence was obtained from a woman in her late teens or twenties in good health. The CDR3 bases are TGTGCCAGCAGCCCAATGGGACAGGCCCCCTACGAGCAGTACTTC. Amino acids: CASSPMGQAPYEQYF.